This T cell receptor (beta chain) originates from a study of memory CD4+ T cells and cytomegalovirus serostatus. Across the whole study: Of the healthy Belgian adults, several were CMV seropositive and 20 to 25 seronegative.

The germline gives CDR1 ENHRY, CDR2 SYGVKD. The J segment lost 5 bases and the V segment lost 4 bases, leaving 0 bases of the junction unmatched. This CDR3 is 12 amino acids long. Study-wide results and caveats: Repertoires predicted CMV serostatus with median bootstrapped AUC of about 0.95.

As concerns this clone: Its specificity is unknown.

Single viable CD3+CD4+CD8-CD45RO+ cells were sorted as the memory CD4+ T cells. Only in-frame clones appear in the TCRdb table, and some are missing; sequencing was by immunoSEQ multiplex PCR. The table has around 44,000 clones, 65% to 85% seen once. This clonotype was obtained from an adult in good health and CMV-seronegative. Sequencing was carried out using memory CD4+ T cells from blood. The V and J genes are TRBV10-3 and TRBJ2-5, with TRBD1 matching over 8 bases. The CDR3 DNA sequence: TGTGCCATCAGTGGGACAGGGGAGACCCAGTACTTC. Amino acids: CAISGTGETQYF.